One sample yielded the 2 T cell receptor beta chains listed below, sequenced in a study of cytomegalovirus exposure and HLA in healthy donors. PCR amplification relied on 60 Vbeta primers (plus 13 Jbeta primers). Sequencing was performed with immunoSEQ multiplex PCR; in TCRdb, only in-frame clones are kept and a portion is missing. The data contain 200,000 or so clones, approximately 80% of them seen just once; the ten biggest clones take up about 1.4%. Sequenced input: PBMCs. Receptors were obtained from a girl aged 10 to 17 in good health and CMV-seronegative.

This clone was seen just once. The chain carries TRBV30 and TRBJ2-5; D gene uncertain. CDR1 is GTSNPN and CDR2 is SVGIG in the germline V gene (reference sequence). The V end lost 4 bases, the J end lost 2 bases, and 11 bases lay between the germline ends. The CDR3 is 13 residues long. The CDR3 bases are TGTGCCTGGACTCGGAGCAATCAAGAGACCCAGTACTTC. This codes for CAWTRSNQETQYF.

This sequence joins TRBV18 and TRBJ1-6, with 9 bases identical to TRBD1. Germline V gives CDR1 KGHSH, CDR2 LQKENI. The CDR3 sequence is 14 residues long. V shed 3 bases, J shed 11 bases, and the junction held 5 bases outside the gene matches. The CDR3 is CASSPGTGMPPLHF. CDR3 sequence (DNA): TGTGCCAGCTCACCGGGGACAGGGATGCCACCCCTCCACTTT. Based on the CDR3 plus reference TRBV18 and TRBJ1-6, the full variable domain is NAGVMQNPRHLVRRRGQEARLRCSPMKGHSHVYWYRQLPEEGLKFMVYLQKENIIDESGMPKERFSAEFPKEGPSILRIQQVVRGDSAAYFCASSPGTGMPPLHFGNGTRLTVT.